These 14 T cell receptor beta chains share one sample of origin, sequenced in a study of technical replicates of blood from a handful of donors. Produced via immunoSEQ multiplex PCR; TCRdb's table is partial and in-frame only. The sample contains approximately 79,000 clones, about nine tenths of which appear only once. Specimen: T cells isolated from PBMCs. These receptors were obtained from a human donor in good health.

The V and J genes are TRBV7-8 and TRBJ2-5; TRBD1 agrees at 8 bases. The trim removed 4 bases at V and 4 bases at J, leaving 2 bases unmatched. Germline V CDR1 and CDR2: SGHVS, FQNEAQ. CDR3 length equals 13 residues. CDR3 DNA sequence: TGTGCCAGCAGCTCGGACAGGGCAGAGACCCAGTACTTC. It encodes CASSSDRAETQYF.

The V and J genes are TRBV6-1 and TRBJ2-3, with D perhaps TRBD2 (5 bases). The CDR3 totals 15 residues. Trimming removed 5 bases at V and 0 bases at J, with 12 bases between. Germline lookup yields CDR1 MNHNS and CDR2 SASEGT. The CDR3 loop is CASSPTRLSTDTQYF. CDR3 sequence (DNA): TGTGCCAGCAGTCCTACTAGGCTAAGCACAGATACGCAGTATTTT.

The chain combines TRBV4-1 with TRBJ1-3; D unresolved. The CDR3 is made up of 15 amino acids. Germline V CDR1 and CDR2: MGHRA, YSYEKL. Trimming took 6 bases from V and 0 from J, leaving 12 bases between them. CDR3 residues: CASRRSPFSGNTIYF. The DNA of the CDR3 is TGCGCCAGCAGACGTAGTCCGTTCTCTGGAAACACCATATATTTT.

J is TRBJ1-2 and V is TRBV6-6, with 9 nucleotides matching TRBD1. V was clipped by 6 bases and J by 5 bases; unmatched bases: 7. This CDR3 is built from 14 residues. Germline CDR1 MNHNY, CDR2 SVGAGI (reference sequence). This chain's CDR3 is CASSQWGQGYGYTF. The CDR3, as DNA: TGTGCCAGCAGCCAATGGGGACAGGGATATGGCTACACCTTC.

The CDR3 loop reads CASSTSFSTDTQYF. In DNA, the CDR3 is TGTGCCAGCAGTACTAGCTTTAGCACAGATACGCAGTATTTT. J is TRBJ2-3 and V is TRBV6-5, with D possibly being TRBD2 (6 bases). Trimming removed 5 bases from V and 0 bases from J, with 9 bases in between. This CDR3 is 14 amino acids long. Germline CDR1 is MNHEY and CDR2 is SVGAGI.

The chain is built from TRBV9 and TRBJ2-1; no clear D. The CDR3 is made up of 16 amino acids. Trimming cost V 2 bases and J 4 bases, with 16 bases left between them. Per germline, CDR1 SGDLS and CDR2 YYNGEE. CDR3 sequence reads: CASSVVSPIPYNEQFF. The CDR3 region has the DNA TGTGCCAGCAGCGTGGTTAGCCCCATCCCATACAATGAGCAGTTCTTC.

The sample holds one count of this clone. CDR3 protein: CASSPTTGTGELNGYTF. CDR3 sequence (DNA): TGTGCCAGCAGCCCCACCACCGGGACAGGGGAACTTAATGGCTACACCTTC. The V call is TRBV14, the J call TRBJ1-2; 10 bases map to TRBD1. The CDR3 sequence is 17 residues long. The germline V gene encodes CDR1 SGHDN and CDR2 FVKESK. J gave up 6 bases and V 4 bases, and 14 bases lay outside the gene matches.

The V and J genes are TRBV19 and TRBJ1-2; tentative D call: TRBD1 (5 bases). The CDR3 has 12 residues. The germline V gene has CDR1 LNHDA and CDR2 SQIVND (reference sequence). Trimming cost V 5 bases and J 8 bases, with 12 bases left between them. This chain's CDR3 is CASSGSQGGYTF. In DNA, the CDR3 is TGTGCCAGTAGTGGGTCCCAGGGCGGCTACACCTTC.

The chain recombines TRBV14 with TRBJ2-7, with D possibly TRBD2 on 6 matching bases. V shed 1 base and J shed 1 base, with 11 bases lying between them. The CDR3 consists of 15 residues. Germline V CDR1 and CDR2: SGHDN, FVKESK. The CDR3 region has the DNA TGTGCCAGCAGCCAAGGAGGGAGGAAATCCTACGAGCAGTACTTC. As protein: CASSQGGRKSYEQYF.

CDR3 sequence (DNA): TGTGCCAGCAGCACAGAATTTTTCTCCGAGCAGTACTTC. Translated: CASSTEFFSEQYF. The gene calls are TRBV7-2 and TRBJ2-7; no clear D gene. Germline CDR1 and CDR2: SGHTA and FQGNSA. CDR3 size: 13 residues. Trimming left V 5 bases short and J 6 bases short, with 14 bases between.

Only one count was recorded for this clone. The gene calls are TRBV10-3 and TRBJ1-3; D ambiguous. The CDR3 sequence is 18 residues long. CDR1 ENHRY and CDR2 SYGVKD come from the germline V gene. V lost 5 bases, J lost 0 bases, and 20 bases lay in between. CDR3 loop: CAISLLQAPTSSGNTIYF. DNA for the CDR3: TGTGCCATCAGTCTGCTTCAGGCTCCCACCAGCTCTGGAAACACCATATATTTT.

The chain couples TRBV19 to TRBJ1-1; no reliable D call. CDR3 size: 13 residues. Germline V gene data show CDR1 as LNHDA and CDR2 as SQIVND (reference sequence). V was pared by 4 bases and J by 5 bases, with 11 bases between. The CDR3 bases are TGTGCCAGTAGTACCCAGGTACGGACTGAAGCTTTCTTT. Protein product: CASSTQVRTEAFF.

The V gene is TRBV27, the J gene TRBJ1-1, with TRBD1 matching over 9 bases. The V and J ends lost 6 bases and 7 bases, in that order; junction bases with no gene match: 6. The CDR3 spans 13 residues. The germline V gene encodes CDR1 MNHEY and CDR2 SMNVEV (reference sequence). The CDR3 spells CASSVGQGLEAFF. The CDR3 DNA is TGTGCCAGCAGCGTAGGACAGGGGCTTGAAGCTTTCTTT.

The CDR3 coding sequence is TGTGCCAGCAGCTTAGCTCTCCTAAACTCTGGAAACACCATATATTTT. It yields the protein CASSLALLNSGNTIYF. The chain links TRBV11-2 to TRBJ1-3; D remains ambiguous. The CDR3 length is 16 residues. Germline values: CDR1 SGHAT, CDR2 FQNNGV. Deletions cut 1 base from V and 0 bases from J, with 10 bases between.